Below are 9 T cell receptor beta chains sequenced from a single sample in a study of T cell changes during pregnancy in multiple sclerosis. The method was immunoSEQ multiplex PCR; TCRdb's version includes in-frame clones alone and lacks a portion of them. Of approximately 60,000 clones listed, roughly 91% are singletons. The specimen comprised peripheral blood, sampled before pregnancy. Every receptor here comes from a female donor with multiple sclerosis, enrolled in a pregnancy study.

The chain joins TRBV7-3 to TRBJ2-3; D remains unclear. Looked up from germline, CDR1 is SGHTA and CDR2 is FQGTGA. This CDR3 spans 13 amino acids. V was trimmed by 4 bases and J by 5 bases, leaving 10 bases between them. The CDR3, as DNA: TGTGCCAGCAGCTCCTACCCCGGAGATACGCAGTATTTT. It translates to CASSSYPGDTQYF.

The CDR3 DNA reads as TGTGCCAGCAGCCAGAACAGGGCGACCACCGGGGAGCTGTTTTTT. The encoded protein is CASSQNRATTGELFF. The rearrangement uses TRBV6-6 and TRBJ2-2, with D possibly TRBD1 on 6 matching bases. Trimming removed 6 bases at V and 4 bases at J, with 15 bases between. CDR1 is MNHNY, CDR2 SVGAGI, per germline (reference sequence). The length of the CDR3 is 15 residues.

The gene calls are TRBV11-1 and TRBJ2-7, with D possibly being TRBD1 (6 bases). V shed 5 bases and J shed 2 bases, with 13 bases lying between them. The germline V gene encodes CDR1 SGHAT and CDR2 FQDESV (reference sequence). The CDR3 runs 14 residues. The CDR3 bases are TGTGCCAGCAGCCCTCGGGACATCCCCTACGAGCAGTACTTC. Its translation: CASSPRDIPYEQYF.

V and J are TRBV5-1 and TRBJ1-1; D is possibly TRBD1 (6 bases). The CDR3 loop spans 13 amino acids. Deletions cut 1 base from V and 4 bases from J, with 8 bases between. The V gene's germline CDR1 is SGHRS and CDR2 YFSETQ. The CDR3 region has the DNA TGCGCCAGCAGCTTGTTGACAGGCACTGAAGCTTTCTTT. Protein product: CASSLLTGTEAFF.

The V gene is TRBV2, the J gene TRBJ2-1; 8 bases are shared with TRBD2. Trimming at V came to 6 bases and at J to 5 bases, leaving 6 bases not matched to a gene. Germline lookup yields CDR1 SNHLY and CDR2 FYNNEI. There are 14 residues in the CDR3. The CDR3 loop reads CASRRTSPDNEQFF. Written as DNA, the CDR3 is TGTGCCAGCAGGAGGACTAGCCCAGACAATGAGCAGTTCTTC.

A word on this clone: At the DNA level, this CDR3 is encoded by other sequences in the same sample as well. The rearrangement joins TRBV9 to TRBJ2-5, with 7 positions matching TRBD1. Germline values: CDR1 SGDLS, CDR2 YYNGEE. The ends lost 0 bases at V and 1 base at J; junction bases unmatched: 0. This CDR3 has 14 residues. In nucleotides, the CDR3 is TGTGCCAGCAGCGTAGGGACAGGCCAAGAGACCCAGTACTTC. It specifies CASSVGTGQETQYF.

This chain connects TRBV5-1 to TRBJ2-7, with D perhaps matching TRBD1 (6 bases). Per the germline V gene, CDR1 is SGHRS and CDR2 is YFSETQ. The CDR3 totals 15 residues. V lost 0 bases to trimming and J lost 0 bases, with 10 bases between them. CDR3 sequence reads: CASSLGDNASYEQYF. As DNA, the CDR3 is TGCGCCAGCAGCTTGGGGGACAATGCCTCCTACGAGCAGTACTTC.

The chain employs TRBV6-5 and TRBJ1-1, with 7 bases that match TRBD1. This CDR3 region has 14 residues. Germline V lookup: CDR1 MNHEY, CDR2 SVGAGI. V lost 7 bases to trimming and J lost 3 bases; unmatched junction nucleotides: 8. The CDR3 DNA follows: TGTGCCAGCAAGTTGGAGGGGGCGGACACTGAAGCTTTCTTT. Translating it yields CASKLEGADTEAFF.

The V gene is TRBV4-1, the J gene TRBJ1-1, with D unclear. This CDR3 comprises 13 residues. Trimming cost V 3 bases and J 4 bases, with 9 bases left between them. Per germline, CDR1 MGHRA and CDR2 YSYEKL. Here the CDR3 DNA reads TGCGCCAGCAGCCAGGGAGGGAGCACTGAAGCTTTCTTT. This gives the protein CASSQGGSTEAFF.